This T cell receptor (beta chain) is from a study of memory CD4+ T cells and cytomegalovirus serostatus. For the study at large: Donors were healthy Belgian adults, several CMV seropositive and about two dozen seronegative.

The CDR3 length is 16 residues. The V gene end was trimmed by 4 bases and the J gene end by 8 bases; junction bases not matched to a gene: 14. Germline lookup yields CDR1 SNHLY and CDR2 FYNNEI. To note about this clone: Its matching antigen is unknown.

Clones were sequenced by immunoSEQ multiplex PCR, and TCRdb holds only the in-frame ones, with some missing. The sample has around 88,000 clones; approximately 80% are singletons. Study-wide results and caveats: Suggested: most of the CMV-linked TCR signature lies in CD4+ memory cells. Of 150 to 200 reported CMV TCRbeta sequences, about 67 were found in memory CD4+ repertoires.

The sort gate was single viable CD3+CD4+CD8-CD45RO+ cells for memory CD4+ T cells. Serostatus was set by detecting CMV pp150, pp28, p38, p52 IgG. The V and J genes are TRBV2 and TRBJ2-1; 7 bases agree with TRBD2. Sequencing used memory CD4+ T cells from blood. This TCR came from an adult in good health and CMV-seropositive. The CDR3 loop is CASSAQSRGSGDEQFF. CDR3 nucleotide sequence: TGTGCCAGCAGTGCCCAATCCCGCGGGAGTGGCGATGAGCAGTTCTTC.